These T cell receptor beta chains were read from a single sample in a study of blood T cell repertoires in COVID-19. Produced via immunoSEQ multiplex PCR; TCRdb's table is partial and in-frame only. The top ten hold 3% to 3.5% of the sample, which has roughly 100,000 clones, around 90% seen once. The material sequenced was peripheral blood. These receptor sequences come from a human donor in a cohort sampled during active COVID-19. The CDR3 runs from the conserved cysteine through the conserved F or W. The order of the fields is clone size, J gene, D gene, V gene, CDR3 protein, CDR3 DNA. D genes are given only for firm matches. For some rows the clone size is stated as once, few or many, or as a class when expanded; others skip it.

.,TRBJ2-7,TRBD1,TRBV10-3,CAISENPGGLYEQYF,TGTGCCATCAGTGAGAATCCAGGGGGCCTGTACGAGCAGTACTTC
.,TRBJ2-3,.,TRBV7-2,CASSLFTDTQYF,TGTGCCAGCAGCCTATTCACAGATACGCAGTATTTT
.,TRBJ2-2,.,TRBV6-5,CASSYSFTGGPELFF,TGTGCCAGCAGTTACTCATTTACAGGTGGTCCCGAGCTGTTTTTT
.,TRBJ2-1,TRBD2,TRBV9,CASSVVTSGMGNEQFF,TGTGCCAGCAGCGTAGTGACTAGCGGGATGGGGAATGAGCAGTTCTTC
.,TRBJ2-7,TRBD2,TRBV19,CASSLQAGGRYEQYF,TGTGCCAGTAGTTTGCAAGCGGGGGGCCGCTACGAGCAGTACTTC
.,TRBJ2-7,.,TRBV30,CAWGSGSEQYF,TGTGCCTGGGGGTCAGGTAGCGAGCAGTACTTC
once,TRBJ2-7,TRBD1,TRBV6-1,CASSERTGGYEQYF,TGTGCCAGCAGTGAACGGACAGGCGGCTACGAGCAGTACTTC
.,TRBJ1-5,.,TRBV9,CASSPPGGNQPQHF,TGTGCCAGCAGCCCCCCGGGAGGCAATCAGCCCCAGCATTTT
.,TRBJ2-2,TRBD2,TRBV5-1,CASSLAGGGPGELFF,TGCGCCAGCAGCCTGGCAGGCGGGGGGCCCGGGGAGCTGTTTTTT
once,TRBJ2-1,TRBD2,TRBV24-1,CATSDRLAGGVQFF,TGTGCCACCAGTGACAGACTAGCGGGGGGGGTGCAGTTCTTC
.,TRBJ2-3,TRBD1,TRBV6-5,CASSYSGRGSDTQYF,TGTGCCAGCAGTTACTCGGGCAGGGGGTCAGATACGCAGTATTTT
.,TRBJ1-2,TRBD1,TRBV5-6,CASSPGTGSVNYGYTF,TGTGCCAGCAGCCCCGGGACAGGGAGCGTGAACTATGGCTACACCTTC
.,TRBJ2-6,.,TRBV5-1,CASSLVNSGANVLTF,TGCGCCAGCAGCTTGGTTAACTCTGGGGCCAACGTCCTGACTTTC
.,TRBJ1-2,.,TRBV11-2,CASSLVQNYGYTF,TGTGCCAGCAGCTTAGTTCAGAACTATGGCTACACCTTC
.,TRBJ1-2,.,TRBV6-6,CASSELRPNYGYTF,TGTGCCAGCAGCGAACTACGGCCTAACTATGGCTACACCTTC
once,TRBJ2-5,.,TRBV7-6,CASSRGGPQETQYF,TGTGCCAGCAGCCGAGGAGGGCCCCAGGAGACCCAGTACTTC
.,TRBJ1-1,.,TRBV5-1,CASSDGQYTEAFF,TGCGCCAGCAGCGACGGACAGTACACTGAAGCTTTCTTT
.,TRBJ2-3,.,TRBV30,CAWSKDLITDTQYF,TGTGCCTGGAGTAAAGACTTGATCACAGATACGCAGTATTTT
few,TRBJ1-1,TRBD1,TRBV12-5,CASGLARGRGLNTEAFF,TGTGCTAGTGGTTTGGCCAGGGGGCGCGGGCTGAACACTGAAGCTTTCTTT
once,TRBJ1-1,.,TRBV5-1,CASSRGSSIMNTEAFF,TGCGCCAGCAGCAGGGGCTCAAGCATCATGAACACTGAAGCTTTCTTT
once,TRBJ2-3,.,TRBV27,CASSLHRELDPDTQYF,TGTGCCAGCAGTTTACACAGGGAATTGGACCCAGATACGCAGTATTTT
.,TRBJ2-2,.,TRBV6-5,CASSYQGPPGELFF,TGTGCCAGCAGTTACCAGGGGCCCCCCGGGGAGCTGTTTTTT
.,TRBJ1-5,.,TRBV21-1,CASSKSLHRTNQPQHF,TGTGCCAGCAGCAAATCCCTGCACAGGACGAATCAGCCCCAGCATTTT
.,TRBJ2-1,TRBD2,TRBV15,CATMRLAGSNEQFF,TGTGCCACCATGCGACTAGCGGGATCCAATGAGCAGTTCTTC
.,TRBJ2-1,TRBD2,TRBV5-3,CARRFGGLAGAKEQFF,TGTGCCAGAAGATTTGGGGGACTAGCGGGAGCAAAAGAGCAGTTCTTC
.,TRBJ1-5,TRBD1,TRBV2,CASRQGTGNSNQPQHF,TGTGCCAGCAGACAGGGGACAGGGAATAGCAATCAGCCCCAGCATTTT
.,TRBJ1-5,TRBD1,TRBV6-6,CASTAGTGYQPQHF,TGTGCCAGCACAGCCGGGACAGGTTATCAGCCCCAGCATTTT
once,TRBJ1-1,.,TRBV28,CASSYAGSLMNTEAFF,TGTGCCAGCAGCTATGCAGGGTCCCTCATGAACACTGAAGCTTTCTTT
.,TRBJ2-2,TRBD2,TRBV27,CASSLLGGANTGELFF,TGTGCCAGCAGTTTATTGGGGGGGGCGAACACCGGGGAGCTGTTTTTT
.,TRBJ1-1,.,TRBV6-5,CASRSGSNTEAFF,TGTGCCAGCAGGAGCGGTTCGAACACTGAAGCTTTCTTT
.,TRBJ2-5,TRBD2,TRBV10-1,CASSDSSGIQETQYF,TGCGCCAGCAGTGATTCTAGCGGGATCCAAGAGACCCAGTACTTC
.,TRBJ1-3,.,TRBV28,CASSFQQAGAQSNSGNTIYF,TGTGCCAGCAGTTTCCAGCAGGCAGGGGCTCAGAGCAACTCTGGAAACACCATATATTTT
.,TRBJ1-2,.,TRBV10-1,CASSDGDYGYTF,TGCGCCAGCAGTGACGGAGACTATGGCTACACCTTC
.,TRBJ1-2,.,TRBV30,CAWSSTGTGYTF,TGTGCCTGGAGTTCCACAGGGACGGGCTACACCTTC
.,TRBJ2-6,.,TRBV18,CASSPGAGANVLTF,TGTGCCAGCTCACCCGGAGCTGGGGCCAACGTCCTGACTTTC
.,TRBJ1-2,TRBD1,TRBV5-8,CASSPWTGEAYGYTF,TGTGCCAGCAGCCCGTGGACAGGGGAGGCCTATGGCTACACCTTC
once,TRBJ1-5,.,TRBV6-1,CASSERGRGKGQPQHF,TGTGCCAGCAGTGAAAGGGGCAGGGGTAAGGGTCAGCCCCAGCATTTT
once,TRBJ2-7,.,TRBV19,CASGGPYEQYF,TGTGCCAGCGGGGGTCCCTACGAGCAGTACTTC
.,TRBJ2-2,.,TRBV6-4,CASGRDTGELFF,TGTGCCAGCGGGCGGGACACCGGGGAGCTGTTTTTT
.,TRBJ2-7,.,TRBV14,CASSQALPTSSYEQYF,TGTGCCAGCAGCCAAGCTTTGCCCACTAGCTCCTACGAGCAGTACTTC
.,TRBJ1-1,.,TRBV11-2,CASSLLAGEPEAFF,TGTGCCAGCAGCCTCCTGGCAGGGGAGCCTGAAGCTTTCTTT
.,TRBJ2-7,.,TRBV21-1,CASRGDTAYEQYF,TGTGCCAGCCGAGGGGACACCGCCTACGAGCAGTACTTC
.,TRBJ1-2,TRBD1,TRBV6-5,CASSYTGAAAGYTF,TGTGCCAGCAGTTACACAGGGGCGGCGGCTGGCTACACCTTC
.,TRBJ2-5,TRBD2,TRBV5-1,CASSFVGSGGPQETQYF,TGCGCCAGCAGCTTCGTCGGTAGCGGGGGCCCTCAAGAGACCCAGTACTTC
once,TRBJ1-2,.,TRBV15,CATSRGAEQTNYGYTF,TGTGCCACCAGCAGGGGGGCTGAGCAGACGAACTATGGCTACACCTTC
.,TRBJ1-5,TRBD1,TRBV7-2,CASSWGQGGNQPQHF,TGTGCCAGCAGCTGGGGACAGGGTGGCAATCAGCCCCAGCATTTT
.,TRBJ1-1,TRBD1,TRBV10-1,CASSEGQGSTEAFF,TGCGCCAGCAGTGAGGGACAGGGGTCCACTGAAGCTTTCTTT
once,TRBJ2-3,TRBD2,TRBV3-1/TRBV3-2,CASSQGVSGQAGTDTQYF,TGTGCCAGCAGCCAAGGGGTTAGCGGGCAGGCTGGCACAGATACGCAGTATTTT
.,TRBJ1-4,TRBD1,TRBV29-1,CSVVGDREYEKLFF,TGCAGCGTTGTGGGGGACAGGGAATATGAAAAACTGTTTTTT
.,TRBJ2-4,.,TRBV28,CASSPRRGHGTQYF,TGTGCCAGCAGTCCCCGGCGGGGGCACGGTACCCAGTACTTC
.,TRBJ2-5,.,TRBV19,CASSIAVVGETQYF,TGTGCCAGTAGTATTGCGGTGGTAGGAGAGACCCAGTACTTC
.,TRBJ2-7,.,TRBV19,CATNGQFSGEQYF,TGTGCCACCAATGGGCAGTTCTCTGGCGAGCAGTACTTC
.,TRBJ2-7,TRBD1,TRBV5-6,CASRDRGLTYEQYF,TGTGCCAGCCGGGACAGGGGGTTAACCTACGAGCAGTACTTC
.,TRBJ1-3,.,TRBV28,CASSFPGPSGNTIYF,TGTGCCAGCAGTTTTCCGGGTCCCTCTGGAAACACCATATATTTT